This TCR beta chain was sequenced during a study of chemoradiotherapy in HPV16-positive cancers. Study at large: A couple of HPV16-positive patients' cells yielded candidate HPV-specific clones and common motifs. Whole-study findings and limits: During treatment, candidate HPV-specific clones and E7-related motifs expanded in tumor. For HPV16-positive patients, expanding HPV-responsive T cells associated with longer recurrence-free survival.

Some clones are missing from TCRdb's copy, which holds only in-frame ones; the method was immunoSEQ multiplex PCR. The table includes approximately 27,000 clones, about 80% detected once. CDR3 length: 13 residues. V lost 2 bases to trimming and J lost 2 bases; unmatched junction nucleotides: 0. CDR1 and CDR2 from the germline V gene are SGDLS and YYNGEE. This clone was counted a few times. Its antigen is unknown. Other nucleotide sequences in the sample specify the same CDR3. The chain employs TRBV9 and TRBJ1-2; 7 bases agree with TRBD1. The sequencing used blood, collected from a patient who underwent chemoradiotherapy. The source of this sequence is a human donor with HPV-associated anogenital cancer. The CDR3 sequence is CASSVDRNYGYTF. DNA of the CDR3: TGTGCCAGCAGCGTGGACAGGAACTATGGCTACACCTTC. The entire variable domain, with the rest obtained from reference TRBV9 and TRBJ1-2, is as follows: DSGVTQTPKHLITATGQRVTLRCSPRSGDLSVYWYQQSLDQGLQFLIQYYNGEERAKGNILERFSAQQFPDLHSELNLSSLELGDSALYFCASSVDRNYGYTFGSGTRLTVV.